The rows below give T cell receptor beta chains drawn from one sample of a study of blood T cell repertoires in COVID-19. Clones were read by immunoSEQ multiplex PCR, and TCRdb kept only the in-frame ones, dropping some. This table holds 75,000 to 100,000 clones, about 89% found once. The sequencing sample was made of peripheral blood. These receptors were obtained from a human donor in a cohort sampled during active COVID-19. Both conserved end residues are part of each CDR3. D genes are given only for firm matches. A clone size is listed for some rows: how often the clone was seen (once, few, many), or a class if it is expanded.

CDR3 protein,CDR3 DNA,clone size,J gene,D gene,V gene
CASSEGLAENTGELFF,TGTGCCAGCAGCGAAGGACTAGCCGAGAACACCGGGGAGCTGTTTTTT,NA,TRBJ2-2,TRBD2,TRBV3-1/TRBV3-2
CASRATGGSNQPQHF,TGTGCCAGCAGGGCGACAGGGGGGAGCAATCAGCCCCAGCATTTT,NA,TRBJ1-5,TRBD1,TRBV28
CASSLFVLRGRGHNSPLHF,TGTGCCAGCAGCTTATTTGTATTGAGGGGCAGGGGCCATAATTCACCCCTCCACTTT,once,TRBJ1-6,NA,TRBV7-9
CASSSGLADYYEQYF,TGTGCCAGCAGCTCGGGACTAGCGGACTACTACGAGCAGTACTTC,NA,TRBJ2-7,TRBD2,TRBV9
CASSETQGIYEQYF,TGTGCCAGCAGTGAAACTCAGGGGATCTACGAGCAGTACTTC,NA,TRBJ2-7,NA,TRBV6-1
CASSLEYQGKNTEAFF,TGTGCCAGCAGCTTGGAGTATCAGGGGAAGAACACTGAAGCTTTCTTT,NA,TRBJ1-1,NA,TRBV5-6
CASTGGSPEQYF,TGTGCCAGCACTGGGGGGTCGCCGGAGCAGTACTTC,NA,TRBJ2-7,NA,TRBV27
CASSLAGAAYEQYF,TGTGCCAGCAGCTTGGCAGGGGCCGCCTACGAGCAGTACTTC,NA,TRBJ2-7,NA,TRBV5-6
CASSLGSGTDTQYF,TGTGCTAGCAGCTTAGGATCGGGCACAGATACGCAGTATTTT,NA,TRBJ2-3,NA,TRBV7-7
CSASRGQTNTEAFF,TGCAGTGCTAGTCGGGGTCAGACGAACACTGAAGCTTTCTTT,once,TRBJ1-1,NA,TRBV20-1